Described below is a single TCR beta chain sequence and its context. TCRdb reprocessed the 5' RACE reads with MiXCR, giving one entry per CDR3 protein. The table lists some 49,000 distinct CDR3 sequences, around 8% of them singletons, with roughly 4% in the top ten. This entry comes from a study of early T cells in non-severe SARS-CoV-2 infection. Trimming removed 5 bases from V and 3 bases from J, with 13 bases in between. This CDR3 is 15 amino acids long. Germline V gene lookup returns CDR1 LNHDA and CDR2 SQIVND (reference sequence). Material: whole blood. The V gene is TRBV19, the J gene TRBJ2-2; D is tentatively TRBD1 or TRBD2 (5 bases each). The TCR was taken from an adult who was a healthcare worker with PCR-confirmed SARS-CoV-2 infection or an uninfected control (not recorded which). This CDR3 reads CASSPRDGYTGELFF. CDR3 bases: TGTGCCAGTAGTCCCCGGGACGGATACACCGGGGAGCTGTTTTTT.